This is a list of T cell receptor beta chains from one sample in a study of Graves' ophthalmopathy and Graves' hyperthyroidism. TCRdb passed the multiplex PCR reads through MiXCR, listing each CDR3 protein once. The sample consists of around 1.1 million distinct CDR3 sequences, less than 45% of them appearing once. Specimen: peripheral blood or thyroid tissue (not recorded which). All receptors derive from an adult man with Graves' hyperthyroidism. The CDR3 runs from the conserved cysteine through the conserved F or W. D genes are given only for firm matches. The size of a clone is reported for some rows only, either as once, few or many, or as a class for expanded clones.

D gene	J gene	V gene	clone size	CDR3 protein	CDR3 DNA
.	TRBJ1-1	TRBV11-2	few	CASSPRRQLNTEAFF	TGTGCCAGCAGCCCCAGGCGACAGTTAAACACTGAAGCTTTCTTT
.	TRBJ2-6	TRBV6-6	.	CASNPASGANVLTF	TGTGCCAGCAATCCAGCCTCTGGGGCCAACGTCCTGACTTTC
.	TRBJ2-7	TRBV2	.	CASSQEVKGYEQYF	TGTGCCAGCAGCCAAGAGGTTAAGGGCTACGAGCAGTACTTC
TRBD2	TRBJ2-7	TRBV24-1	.	CASSFTRQLLAGDSRYEQYF	TGTGCCAGCAGTTTTACGCGACAGCTGCTAGCGGGAGATTCTAGATACGAGCAGTACTTC
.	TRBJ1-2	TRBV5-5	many	CASRTESGSYGYTF	TGTGCCAGCAGAACCGAGAGTGGTAGCTATGGCTACACCTTC
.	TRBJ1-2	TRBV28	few	CATTNQGIGYGYTF	TGTGCCACAACAAACCAGGGCATTGGCTATGGCTACACCTTC
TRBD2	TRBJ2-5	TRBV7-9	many	CASSLLRGATPETQYF	TGTGCCAGCAGCTTATTGCGGGGGGCTACTCCAGAGACCCAGTACTTC
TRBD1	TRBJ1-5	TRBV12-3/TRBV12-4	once	CASAPGQGTSNQPQHF	TGTGCCAGCGCGCCGGGACAGGGCACCAGCAATCAGCCCCAGCATTTT
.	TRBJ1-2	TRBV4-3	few	CASSQDPDPGLANYGYTF	TGCGCCAGCAGCCAAGATCCCGATCCAGGGTTAGCTAACTATGGCTACACCTTC
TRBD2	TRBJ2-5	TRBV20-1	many	CSAIQASGGLETQYF	TGCAGTGCTATTCAGGCTAGCGGGGGGTTAGAGACCCAGTACTTC
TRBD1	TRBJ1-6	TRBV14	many	CASSQGPGGRSPLHF	TGTGCCAGCAGCCAAGGGCCAGGGGGCCGGTCACCCCTCCACTTT
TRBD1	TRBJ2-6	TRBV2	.	CASSLDRGVSGANVLTF	TGTGCCAGCAGTCTCGACAGGGGAGTCTCTGGGGCCAACGTCCTGACTTTC
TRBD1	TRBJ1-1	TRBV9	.	CASSRRDSEAFF	TGTGCCAGCTCACGCAGGGACAGTGAAGCTTTCTTT
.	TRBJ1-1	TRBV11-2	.	CASSSQGGGRRWTEAFF	TGTGCCAGCAGCTCCCAAGGGGGGGGGAGAAGATGGACTGAAGCTTTCTTT
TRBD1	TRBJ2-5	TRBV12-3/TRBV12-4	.	CASSYTGQGVQETQYF	TGTGCCAGCAGTTACACGGGACAGGGAGTCCAAGAGACCCAGTACTTC
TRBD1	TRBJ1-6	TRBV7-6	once	CASSQDRDPRHNSPLHF	TGTGCCAGCAGCCAAGACAGGGACCCTAGACATAATTCACCCCTCCACTTT
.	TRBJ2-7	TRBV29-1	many	CSVGHMGALYEQYF	TGCAGCGTTGGGCACATGGGGGCCTTGTACGAGCAGTACTTC
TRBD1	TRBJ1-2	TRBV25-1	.	CASSSPTGGAYGYTF	TGTGCCAGCAGTTCGCCGACAGGGGGGGCATATGGCTACACCTTC